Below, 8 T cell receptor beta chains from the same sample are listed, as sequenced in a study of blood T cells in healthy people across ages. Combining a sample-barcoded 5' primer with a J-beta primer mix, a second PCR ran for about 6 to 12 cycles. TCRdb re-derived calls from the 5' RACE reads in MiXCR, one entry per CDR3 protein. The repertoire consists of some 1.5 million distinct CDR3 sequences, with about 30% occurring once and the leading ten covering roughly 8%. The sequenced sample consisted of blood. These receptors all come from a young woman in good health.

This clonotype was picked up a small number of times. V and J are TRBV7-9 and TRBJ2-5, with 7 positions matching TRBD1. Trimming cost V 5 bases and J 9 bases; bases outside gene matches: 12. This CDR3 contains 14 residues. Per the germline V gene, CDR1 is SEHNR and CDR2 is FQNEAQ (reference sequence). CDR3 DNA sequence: TGTGCCAGCAGCCCACCGACAGGGTTGGAATCCCAGTACTTC. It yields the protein CASSPPTGLESQYF.

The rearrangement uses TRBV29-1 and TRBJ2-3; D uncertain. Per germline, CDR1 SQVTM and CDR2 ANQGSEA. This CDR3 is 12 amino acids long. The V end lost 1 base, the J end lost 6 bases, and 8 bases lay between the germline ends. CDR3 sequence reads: CSVEATGDTQYF. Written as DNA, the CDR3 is TGCAGCGTTGAAGCAACCGGGGATACGCAGTATTTT.

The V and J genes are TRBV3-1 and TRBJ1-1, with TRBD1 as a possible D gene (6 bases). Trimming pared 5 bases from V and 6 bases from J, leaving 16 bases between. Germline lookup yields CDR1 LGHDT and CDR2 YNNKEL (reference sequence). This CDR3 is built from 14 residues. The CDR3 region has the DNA TGTGCCAGCAGCAGAGGCACAGGGCTACCTGAAGCTTTCTTT. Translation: CASSRGTGLPEAFF.

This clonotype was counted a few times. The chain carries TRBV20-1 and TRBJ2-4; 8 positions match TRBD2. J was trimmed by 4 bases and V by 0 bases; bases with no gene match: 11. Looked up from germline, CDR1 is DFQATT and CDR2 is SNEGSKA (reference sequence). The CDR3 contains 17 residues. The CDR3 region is CSARDTSREGGKNIQYF. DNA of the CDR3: TGCAGTGCTAGAGATACCTCACGGGAGGGAGGAAAAAACATTCAGTACTTC.

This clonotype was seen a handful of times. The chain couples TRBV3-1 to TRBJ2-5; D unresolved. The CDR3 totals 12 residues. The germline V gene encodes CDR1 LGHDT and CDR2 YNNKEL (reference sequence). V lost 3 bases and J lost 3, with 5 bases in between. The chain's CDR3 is CASSHLKETQYF. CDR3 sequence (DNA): TGTGCCAGCAGCCACCTAAAAGAGACCCAGTACTTC.

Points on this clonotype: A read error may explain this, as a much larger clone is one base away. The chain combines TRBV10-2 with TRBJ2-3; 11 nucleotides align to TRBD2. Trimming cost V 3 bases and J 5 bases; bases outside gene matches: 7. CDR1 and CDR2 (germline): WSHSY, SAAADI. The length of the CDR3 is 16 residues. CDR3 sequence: CASSELGLAEVDTQYF. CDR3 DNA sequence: TGCGCCAGCAGTGAATTGGGACTAGCGGAGGTAGATACGCAGTATTTT.

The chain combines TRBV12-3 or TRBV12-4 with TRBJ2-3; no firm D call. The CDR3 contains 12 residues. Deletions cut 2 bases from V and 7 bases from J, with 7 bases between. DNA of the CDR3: TGTGCCAGCAGTTTACGTCTTCATACGCAGTATTTT. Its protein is CASSLRLHTQYF.

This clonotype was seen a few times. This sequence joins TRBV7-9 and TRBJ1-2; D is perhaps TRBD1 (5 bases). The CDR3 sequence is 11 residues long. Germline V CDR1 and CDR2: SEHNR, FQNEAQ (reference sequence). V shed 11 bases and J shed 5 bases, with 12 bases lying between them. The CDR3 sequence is CAGQWGYGYTF. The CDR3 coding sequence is TGTGCCGGCCAATGGGGGTATGGCTACACCTTC.